Below are 27 T cell receptor beta chains sequenced from a single sample in a study of human thymus T cells. Thymic material originated from resections removed in the course of corrective heart surgery. Sequenced by immunoSEQ multiplex PCR; TCRdb stores in-frame clones only, minus some. The sample lists 100,000 to 150,000 clones, about 93% occurring once. The sequencing input was thymus tissue. The receptors here all came from a boy under three years old with a congenital heart defect but otherwise immunologically healthy.

The rearrangement uses TRBV6-9 and TRBJ2-5, with D perhaps given as TRBD1 or TRBD2 (5 bases each). The germline CDR1 and CDR2 sequences are MNHGY and SVAAGI. The ends were cut back, 7 bases at V and 7 bases at J, with 19 bases in the middle. The CDR3 consists of 14 residues. The DNA of the CDR3 is TGTGCCAGCACGGACGGGGCCCTCTCCTGGACCCAGTACTTC. Amino acid sequence: CASTDGALSWTQYF.

This chain joins TRBV28 and TRBJ2-5; D might be TRBD2 (7 bases). V lost 5 bases to trimming and J lost 2 bases, with 9 bases between them. Germline assignment: CDR1 MDHEN and CDR2 SYDVKM. This CDR3 comprises 13 residues. The CDR3 reads CASSGGAQETQYF. The CDR3 DNA follows: TGTGCCAGCAGTGGGGGGGCTCAAGAGACCCAGTACTTC.

This sequence joins TRBV19 and TRBJ1-2, with a weak D call TRBD1 (5 bases). The length of the CDR3 is 15 residues. Trimming left V 1 base short and J 3 bases short, with 12 bases between. Looked up from germline, CDR1 is LNHDA and CDR2 is SQIVND (reference sequence). The CDR3 here is CASSIGQGRDYGYTF. CDR3 DNA sequence: TGTGCCAGTAGTATAGGTCAGGGAAGGGACTATGGCTACACCTTC.

This chain connects TRBV21-1 to TRBJ1-1; whether TRBD1, the table's D call, matches the DNA was not checked. TRBV21-1 is an annotated pseudogene. The CDR3 contains 13 residues. This CDR3 is CARRTVGLTEAFF. The CDR3 nucleotides are TGTGCCAGGAGGACAGTTGGTCTCACTGAAGCTTTCTTT.

This chain connects TRBV6-1 to TRBJ2-3; D uncertain. The CDR3 length is 13 residues. Germline assignment: CDR1 MNHNS and CDR2 SASEGT. The V and J ends lost 2 bases and 5 bases respectively, with 8 bases between them. CDR3 nucleotides: TGTGCCAGCAGTGAAAAGTCGAAAGATACGCAGTATTTT. It yields the protein CASSEKSKDTQYF.

This clone was seen just once. J is TRBJ2-7 and V is TRBV28; the D gene is possibly TRBD1 (6 bases). This CDR3 spans 14 amino acids. Looked up from germline, CDR1 is MDHEN and CDR2 is SYDVKM. Trimming took 6 bases from V and 4 from J, leaving 16 bases between them. CDR3 amino acids: CASRNRDTRYEQYF. The DNA of the CDR3 is TGTGCCAGCAGGAACAGGGACACGCGATACGAGCAGTACTTC.

The J gene is TRBJ2-1, the V gene TRBV11-2; perhaps TRBD1 as D (5 bases). The germline CDR1 and CDR2 sequences are SGHAT and FQNNGV. The ends were cut back, 0 bases at V and 5 bases at J, with 11 bases in the middle. The length of the CDR3 is 15 residues. The CDR3 here is CASSLDRQGDNEQFF. In DNA form, the CDR3 reads TGTGCCAGCAGCTTAGATCGGCAGGGCGACAATGAGCAGTTCTTC.

The V gene is TRBV6-6, the J gene TRBJ2-7; 10 bases are shared with TRBD1. V gave up 5 bases and J gave up 7 bases; unmatched junction bases: 5. The CDR3 runs to 13 residues. Looked up from germline, CDR1 is MNHNY and CDR2 is SVGAGI (reference sequence). The CDR3 DNA is TGTGCCAGCAGTCGACAGGGGGCCGGGGAGCAGTACTTC. Translated: CASSRQGAGEQYF.

J is TRBJ2-4 and V is TRBV4-1; TRBD2 might be the D (6 bases). CDR3 size: 16 residues. V dropped 2 bases and J dropped 4 bases, with 15 bases sitting between them. Germline values: CDR1 MGHRA, CDR2 YSYEKL. The DNA of the CDR3 is TGCGCCAGCAGCCAAACAGCCGGGACTGGTAAAAACATTCAGTACTTC. It yields the protein CASSQTAGTGKNIQYF.

This clone was detected only once. The rearrangement links TRBV6-5 to TRBJ2-7, with a possible D match to TRBD2 (7 bases). The CDR3 covers 15 residues. The V and J ends lost 8 bases and 1 base respectively, with 18 bases between them. Germline loops: CDR1 MNHEY, CDR2 SVGAGI. CDR3 sequence reads: CASRSGGLFSYEQYF. Here the CDR3 DNA reads TGTGCCAGCCGTTCGGGGGGCCTCTTTTCCTACGAGCAGTACTTC.

V gene TRBV28 combines with J gene TRBJ1-2, with 9 bases lining up with TRBD1. The V and J ends lost 7 bases and 6 bases, in that order; junction bases with no gene match: 6. Germline assignment: CDR1 MDHEN and CDR2 SYDVKM. There are 13 residues in the CDR3. The CDR3, as DNA: TGTGCCAGCACCCCGGGACAGGGCCATGGCTACACCTTC. It translates to CASTPGQGHGYTF.

The chain employs TRBV13 and TRBJ2-1; D is possibly TRBD1 (8 bases). This CDR3 is built from 16 residues. Trimming removed 4 bases at V and 2 bases at J, with 15 bases between. The V gene's germline CDR1 is PRHDT and CDR2 FYEKMQ (reference sequence). The CDR3 here is CASSYTGGDAYNEQFF. The DNA of the CDR3 is TGTGCCAGCAGCTACACAGGGGGGGACGCCTACAATGAGCAGTTCTTC.

This sequence joins TRBV4-2 and TRBJ2-7; perhaps TRBD2 as D (5 bases). This CDR3 is 17 amino acids long. CDR1 is LGHNA, CDR2 YNFKEQ, per germline. Trimming stripped 0 bases from V and 2 bases from J, with 17 bases between. CDR3 DNA sequence: TGTGCCAGCAGCCAAGAATTTGGGAGACTATGGGCCTACGAGCAGTACTTC. Translation: CASSQEFGRLWAYEQYF.

J is TRBJ1-2 and V is TRBV28; D is undetermined. Trimming cost V 6 bases and J 0 bases, with 11 bases left between them. Germline V gives CDR1 MDHEN, CDR2 SYDVKM. The CDR3 is made up of 14 amino acids. CDR3 bases: TGTGCCAGCAGCAAACCGTGGGCTAACTATGGCTACACCTTC. Translating gives CASSKPWANYGYTF.

The rearrangement links TRBV14 to TRBJ2-5; 8 bases are a match to TRBD2. Unmatched junction bases numbered 0, after V lost 0 bases and J lost 9 bases. The CDR3 is 12 amino acids. Germline assignment: CDR1 SGHDN and CDR2 FVKESK. CDR3 nucleotide sequence: TGTGCCAGCAGCCAAGAGCGGGAGGCCCAGTACTTC. Residues: CASSQEREAQYF.

The chain is built from TRBV27 and TRBJ2-3; 7 bases match TRBD2. The V and J ends lost 9 bases and 5 bases, in that order; junction bases with no gene match: 8. CDR1 is MNHEY, CDR2 SMNVEV, per germline (reference sequence). The CDR3 totals 13 residues. In DNA, the CDR3 is TGTGCCAGTTCTTGGGGGGAGGGAGATACGCAGTATTTT. It yields the protein CASSWGEGDTQYF.

This chain uses TRBV5-6 with TRBJ1-1; possibly TRBD1 for D (5 bases). The germline gives CDR1 SGHDT, CDR2 YYEEEE. This CDR3 is 18 amino acids long. Trimming cost V 4 bases and J 12 bases, with 34 bases left between them. CDR3 protein: CASSRDRPHNRANSETFF. As DNA, the CDR3 is TGTGCCAGCAGCCGGGACCGACCTCATAATAGGGCGAACAGCGAAACTTTCTTT. Variable domain in full (rest from reference TRBV5-6 and TRBJ1-1): DAGVTQSPTHLIKTRGQQVTLRCSPKSGHDTVSWYQQALGQGPQFIFQYYEEEERQRGNFPDRFSGHQFPNYSSELNVNALLLGDSALYLCASSRDRPHNRANSETFFGQGTRLTVV.

The V and J genes are TRBV5-1 and TRBJ2-5, with 10 bases lining up with TRBD1. This CDR3 contains 19 residues. The germline V gene has CDR1 SGHRS and CDR2 YFSETQ. Trimming cost V 2 bases and J 0 bases; bases outside gene matches: 13. CDR3 protein: CASSFRDRGRGRNQETQYF. In DNA, the CDR3 is TGCGCCAGCAGCTTCCGGGACAGGGGAAGGGGCAGGAACCAAGAGACCCAGTACTTC.

CDR3 residues: CSVKPGTRDRTDTQYF. The CDR3 bases are TGCAGCGTTAAGCCCGGGACTAGGGATCGCACAGATACGCAGTATTTT. The rearrangement links TRBV29-1 to TRBJ2-3, with 8 positions matching TRBD2. Trimming removed 5 bases from V and 1 base from J; junction bases left unmatched: 11. The CDR3 length is 16 residues. Per germline, CDR1 SQVTM and CDR2 ANQGSEA.

This chain joins TRBV5-1 and TRBJ2-3; possibly TRBD2 for D (5 bases). The CDR3 sequence is 17 residues long. V was pared by 3 bases and J by 2 bases, with 19 bases between. From germline, CDR1 is SGHRS and CDR2 YFSETQ. CDR3 in amino acids: CASSSVRRGSHTDTQYF. The CDR3 coding sequence is TGCGCCAGCAGCTCCGTGAGGAGAGGGTCCCACACAGATACGCAGTATTTT.

The chain links TRBV7-7 to TRBJ2-7; the match to TRBD1 covers 9 bases. CDR1 is SSHAT and CDR2 is FNYEAQ in the germline V gene (reference sequence). The CDR3 covers 15 residues. V lost 5 bases to trimming and J lost 2 bases; unmatched junction nucleotides: 7. Here the CDR3 DNA reads TGTGCCAGCAGCGAGGACAGGGGCCCCGCCTACGAGCAGTACTTC. The encoded protein is CASSEDRGPAYEQYF.

The genes are TRBV5-6 and TRBJ2-7; 7 bases match TRBD1. The length of the CDR3 is 14 residues. Per the germline V gene, CDR1 is SGHDT and CDR2 is YYEEEE. V shed 0 bases, J shed 2 bases, and the junction held 2 bases outside the gene matches. CDR3 DNA: TGTGCCAGCAGCTTGGCGCAGGGGGCCTACGAGCAGTACTTC. Translating it yields CASSLAQGAYEQYF. The variable domain in full, with the rest retrieved from reference TRBV5-6 and TRBJ2-7, is DAGVTQSPTHLIKTRGQQVTLRCSPKSGHDTVSWYQQALGQGPQFIFQYYEEEERQRGNFPDRFSGHQFPNYSSELNVNALLLGDSALYLCASSLAQGAYEQYFGPGTRLTVT.

The CDR3 reads CASSLPSGPLMNTEAFF. The CDR3 DNA sequence: TGTGCCAGCAGCTTACCTTCGGGGCCCCTGATGAACACTGAAGCTTTCTTT. This sequence joins TRBV7-9 and TRBJ1-1; weak D call: TRBD1 (5 bases). Germline V gene sequence: CDR1 SEHNR, CDR2 FQNEAQ (reference sequence). Trimming took 2 bases from V and 0 from J, leaving 16 bases between them. This CDR3 contains 17 residues. Drawing the rest from reference TRBV7-9 and TRBJ1-1, the complete variable domain is DTGVSQNPRHKITKRGQNVTFRCDPISEHNRLYWYRQTLGQGPEFLTYFQNEAQLEKSRLLSDRFSAERPKGSFSTLEIQRTEQGDSAMYLCASSLPSGPLMNTEAFFGQGTRLTVV.

The genes are TRBV7-9 and TRBJ2-6, with 9 bases matching TRBD2. Trimming cost V 6 bases and J 2 bases; bases outside gene matches: 5. The CDR3 spans 16 residues. Germline-derived CDR1 and CDR2 are SEHNR and FQNEAQ (reference sequence). The DNA for the CDR3 is TGTGCCAGCAGTCCTGCGGGAGGGCCTGGGGCCAACGTCCTGACTTTC. As protein: CASSPAGGPGANVLTF.

The chain recombines TRBV5-6 with TRBJ2-3; 15 bases match TRBD2. This CDR3 region has 15 residues. J lost 8 bases, V lost 3 bases, and 4 bases had no gene match. Germline V CDR1 and CDR2: SGHDT, YYEEEE. The chain's CDR3 is CASSWTSGGAGTQYF. CDR3 coding DNA: TGTGCCAGCAGCTGGACTAGCGGGGGGGCCGGTACGCAGTATTTT.

The genes are TRBV7-2 and TRBJ2-2, with D hard to call. Germline V gives CDR1 SGHTA, CDR2 FQGNSA. Trimming took 1 base from V and 6 from J, leaving 9 bases between them. The CDR3 loop spans 14 amino acids. The CDR3 sequence is CASSLGGTAGELFF. DNA for the CDR3: TGTGCCAGCAGCTTAGGGGGAACAGCCGGGGAGCTGTTTTTT.

The rearrangement joins TRBV5-5 to TRBJ2-7; D is uncertain. This CDR3 contains 14 residues. V was shortened by 3 bases and J by 3 bases, with 13 bases between the two germline ends. CDR1 is SGHKS, CDR2 YYEKEE, per germline (reference sequence). The CDR3 region is CASSSRRFLYEQYF. The CDR3 bases are TGTGCCAGCAGCTCCCGGCGGTTCCTCTACGAGCAGTACTTC.